This TCR beta chain was recovered during a study of blood T cell repertoires in COVID-19. On the study more broadly: Some COVID-19 samples were acute and others convalescent; all came from the United States, Italy and Spain.

This table comes from immunoSEQ multiplex PCR, and its TCRdb copy is limited to in-frame clones, with some not included. The sample records approximately 210,000 clones, 92% being singletons. The sequenced sample was peripheral blood. This sequence originates from a man aged 25-45 years with acute or convalescent COVID-19.

The CDR3 DNA is TGTGCCAGCAGCCCGGGACTAGCGAGAACTACCAATGAGCAGTTCTTC. This encodes CASSPGLARTTNEQFF. This chain links TRBV3-1 (or the pseudogene TRBV3-2) with TRBJ2-1; 10 bases align to TRBD2. Germline V gene sequence: CDR1 LGHDT, CDR2 YNNKEL (reference sequence). The CDR3 has 16 amino acids. V trimming: 4 bases; J trimming: 6 bases; junction bases outside the gene matches: 9.